The present T cell receptor (beta chain) was sequenced within a study of blood T cell repertoires in COVID-19. Study in general: There were acute and convalescent COVID-19 samples, and they came from the United States, Italy and Spain. Sample material is recorded as cDNA or gDNA derived from T cells, B-cell-depleted T cells, or PBMCs.

Trimming left V 5 bases short and J 4 bases short, with 20 bases between. This CDR3 is 16 amino acids long. Germline V CDR1 and CDR2: PRHDT, FYEKMQ (reference sequence). As processed by the authors: The assay estimated nucleated cells by amplifying reference gene primers. Method: immunoSEQ multiplex PCR; TCRdb's copy keeps in-frame clones and lacks some. The DNA was the basis for D and trimming; V, J and clone size are from that table. In the table there are roughly 670,000 clones, about 90% of which are singletons. The specimen sequenced was peripheral blood. The chain links TRBV13 to TRBJ1-1; D remains ambiguous. The receptor was isolated from a woman younger than 35 with acute or convalescent COVID-19. CDR3 amino acids: CASSPQPDSGSTEAFF. CDR3 nucleotides: TGTGCCAGCAGCCCCCAACCCGACTCGGGTTCCACTGAAGCTTTCTTT.